A single sample gave rise to the 12 T cell receptor beta chains below, sequenced in a study of T cells after yellow fever vaccination. TCRdb reprocessed the 5' RACE reads with MiXCR, giving one entry per CDR3 protein. The data hold approximately 330,000 distinct CDR3 sequences, with around 13% observed a single time. Sample: CD4+ T cells sorted from PBMCs, taken 15 days after the yellow fever booster vaccination. Receptors originate from a man between 18 and 29 years old who received the YFV17D yellow fever vaccine.

The V and J genes are TRBV7-9 and TRBJ2-1; 9 positions match TRBD1. J was trimmed by 4 bases and V by 5 bases; bases with no gene match: 6. Germline V gene data show CDR1 as SEHNR and CDR2 as FQNEAQ (reference sequence). The CDR3 runs 15 residues. CDR3 loop: CASSIGQGPYNEQFF. The DNA of the CDR3 is TGTGCCAGCAGCATAGGACAGGGGCCTTACAATGAGCAGTTCTTC.

The rearrangement joins TRBV6-6 to TRBJ1-1, with TRBD1 matching over 7 bases. V gave up 6 bases and J gave up 11 bases; unmatched junction bases: 12. Germline V gene sequence: CDR1 MNHNY, CDR2 SVGAGI (reference sequence). This CDR3 is built from 13 residues. The DNA of the CDR3 is TGTGCCAGCAGAGAGGAAGGACAGGTTACGGCTTTCTTT. It encodes CASREEGQVTAFF.

This clonotype was counted between two and nine times. This rearrangement joins TRBV7-9 to TRBJ2-7; TRBD1 is a possible D gene (5 bases). The V end lost 8 bases, the J end lost 2 bases, and 7 bases lay between the germline ends. Per germline, CDR1 SEHNR and CDR2 FQNEAQ (reference sequence). The CDR3 spans 11 residues. CDR3 residues: CASGQAYEQYV. CDR3 DNA sequence: TGTGCCAGCGGACAAGCCTACGAGCAGTACGTC.

This clonotype was counted once. This sequence joins TRBV6-2 or TRBV6-3 and TRBJ2-5; TRBD2 aligns across 9 bases. The CDR3 totals 13 residues. V trimming: 6 bases; J trimming: 5 bases; junction bases outside the gene matches: 4. Germline V gives CDR1 MNHEY, CDR2 SVGEGT. Here the CDR3 reads CASRGLAWETQYF. CDR3 DNA sequence: TGTGCCAGCAGAGGACTAGCGTGGGAGACCCAGTACTTC.

This clonotype has more than one count but fewer than ten. V usage is TRBV5-1 and J usage is TRBJ2-5, with D tentatively TRBD1 (6 bases). V lost 1 base to trimming and J lost 2 bases, with 9 bases between them. Germline V gene sequence: CDR1 SGHRS, CDR2 YFSETQ. The CDR3 has 14 amino acids. The CDR3 region is CASSLLTGQETQYF. CDR3 bases: TGCGCCAGCAGCTTGCTGACAGGACAAGAGACCCAGTACTTC.

The chain joins TRBV7-2 to TRBJ1-4, with D perhaps TRBD1 (6 bases). Germline V gene lookup returns CDR1 SGHTA and CDR2 FQGNSA. The CDR3 totals 14 residues. The V gene lost 1 base and the J gene lost 8 bases, with 11 bases spanning the gap. CDR3 DNA: TGTGCCAGCAGCTTAGGGGGGGCTGGGGAAAAACTGTTTTTT. This translates into CASSLGGAGEKLFF.

This chain links TRBV9 with TRBJ1-1; the D gene is possibly TRBD1 (6 bases). The CDR3 runs to 14 residues. Germline CDR1 reads SGDLS; CDR2 reads YYNGEE. V was cut by 0 bases and J by 4 bases, with 10 bases left in between. CDR3: CASSVVTGSTEAFF. CDR3 bases: TGTGCCAGCAGCGTAGTAACAGGGAGCACTGAAGCTTTCTTT.

V and J are TRBV3-1 and TRBJ1-2, with unresolved D. CDR1 and CDR2 (germline): LGHDT, YNNKEL (reference sequence). Trimming took off 0 bases at V and 8 bases at J, with 16 bases between the two ends. CDR3 length: 15 amino acids. The DNA for the CDR3 is TGTGCCAGCAGCCAAGATATACTTCTATGGTCGGGCTACACCTTC. It yields the protein CASSQDILLWSGYTF.

By its share, this clonotype is medium-sized (0.01 to 0.1%). This chain joins TRBV12-3 or TRBV12-4 and TRBJ2-3; 8 positions match TRBD2. Trimming at V came to 3 bases and at J to 5 bases, leaving 4 bases not matched to a gene. The CDR3 loop spans 14 amino acids. CDR3 bases: TGTGCCAGCAGTTTCGGGGGGGCCGGAGATACGCAGTATTTT. Its protein is CASSFGGAGDTQYF.

The chain recombines TRBV6-4 with TRBJ2-3; 10 nucleotides match TRBD2. Trimming removed 2 bases from V and 6 bases from J; junction bases left unmatched: 11. CDR1 and CDR2 from the germline V gene are MRHNA and SNTAGT. The CDR3 consists of 17 residues. The CDR3 DNA is TGTGCCAGCAGTGACGAACTCGCCGGGACTAGCGATGATACGCAGTATTTT. Translation: CASSDELAGTSDDTQYF.

This rearrangement joins TRBV5-1 to TRBJ2-7; D is undetermined. This CDR3 has 13 residues. The germline gives CDR1 SGHRS, CDR2 YFSETQ. Deletions cut 0 bases from V and 2 bases from J, with 6 bases between. The DNA for the CDR3 is TGCGCCAGCAGCTTGGTAGGGCCCTACGAGCAGTACTTC. Translated: CASSLVGPYEQYF. Using reference TRBV5-1 and TRBJ2-7 for the parts outside the CDR3, the full variable domain is KAGVTQTPRYLIKTRGQQVTLSCSPISGHRSVSWYQQTPGQGLQFLFEYFSETQRNKGNFPGRFSGRQFSNSRSEMNVSTLELGDSALYLCASSLVGPYEQYFGPGTRLTVT.

This clonotype was detected only a few times. The chain links TRBV18 to TRBJ1-5, with D perhaps matching TRBD1 (6 bases). V was clipped by 1 base and J by 0 bases, with 7 bases between them. There are 15 residues in the CDR3. In germline, CDR1 is KGHSH, CDR2 LQKENI. CDR3: CASSPRGASNQPQHF. DNA of the CDR3: TGTGCCAGCTCACCACGGGGGGCTAGCAATCAGCCCCAGCATTTT.